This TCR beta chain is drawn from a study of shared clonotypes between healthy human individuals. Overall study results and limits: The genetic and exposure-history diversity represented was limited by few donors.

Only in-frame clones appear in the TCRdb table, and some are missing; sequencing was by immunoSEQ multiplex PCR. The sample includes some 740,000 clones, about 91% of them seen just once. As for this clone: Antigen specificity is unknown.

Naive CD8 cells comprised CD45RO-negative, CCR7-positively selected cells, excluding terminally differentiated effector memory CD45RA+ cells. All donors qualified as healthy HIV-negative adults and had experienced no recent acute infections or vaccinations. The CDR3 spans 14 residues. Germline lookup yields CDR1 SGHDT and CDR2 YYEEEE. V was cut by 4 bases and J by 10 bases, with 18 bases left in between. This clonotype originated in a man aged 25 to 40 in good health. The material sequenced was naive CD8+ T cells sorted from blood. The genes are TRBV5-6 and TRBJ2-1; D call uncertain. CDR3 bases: TGTGCCAGCAGCACCCCGGTTGGTGTGGGGGAGCAGTTCTTC. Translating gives CASSTPVGVGEQFF.